The sequence of this T cell receptor (beta chain) was determined in a study of cytomegalovirus exposure and HLA in healthy donors. V dropped 2 bases and J dropped 4 bases, with 13 bases sitting between them. Germline CDR1 reads SQVTM; CDR2 reads ANQGSEA. The CDR3 runs to 14 residues. The table came from immunoSEQ multiplex PCR; TCRdb's copy has only in-frame clones and leaves some out. This sample has 100,000 or so clones, with 85% to 95% found just once. This TCR came from a young woman in good health and CMV-seronegative. This sequence joins TRBV29-1 and TRBJ2-3; D is possibly TRBD1 (5 bases). What was sequenced was PBMCs. The CDR3 nucleotides are TGCAGCGTTGAAATCCAGGGTCCCCCAGATACGCAGTATTTT. This codes for CSVEIQGPPDTQYF.